Following are 19 T cell receptor beta chains from one sample sequenced in a study of shared clonotypes between healthy human individuals (dated by TCRdb to 2018 to 2020). CD8 naive samples were CD45RO-negative cells positively selected for CCR7, giving a CD45RA+CCR7+ population that excluded TemRA cells. To prepare the library, the immunoSEQ multiplex PCR assay was applied. The table was pulled from immuneACCESS by TCRdb, which kept in-frame rearrangements only. Such tables lose some clones; where checked, under half of the loss comes from unresolved V genes, and the rest has no known cause. The sample profile shows roughly 2.1 million clones; approximately 94% of them were found once. The ten largest clonotypes hold under 2% of the sample. The sequencing input was naive CD8+ T cells from PBMCs. Read against the paper, the sample's cell subset or site label means: CD45RA+CCR7+. The origin of the receptors is a man in his late teens or twenties in good health. Some clones in this sample may be carry-over from other donors' samples.

The chain couples TRBV6-5 to TRBJ2-5; the D gene is possibly TRBD1 (5 bases). V lost 5 bases and J lost 4, with 11 bases in between. This CDR3 is built from 13 residues. CDR1 is MNHEY and CDR2 is SVGAGI in the germline V gene. This CDR3 reads CASSMGPTETQYF. The CDR3 region has the DNA TGTGCCAGCAGTATGGGGCCGACAGAGACCCAGTACTTC.

Concerning this clone itself: Other DNA sequences within the sample encode an identical CDR3. The rearrangement joins TRBV9 to TRBJ2-7; 10 nucleotides agree with TRBD1. CDR1 SGDLS and CDR2 YYNGEE come from the germline V gene. There are 15 residues in the CDR3. The trim removed 3 bases at V and 2 bases at J, leaving 5 bases unmatched. The CDR3 loop is CASSATGTGAYEQYF. CDR3 in DNA: TGTGCCAGCAGCGCGACCGGGACAGGGGCCTACGAGCAGTACTTC.

V and J are TRBV28 and TRBJ2-1; 9 bases are shared with TRBD2. CDR3 size: 15 residues. The germline V gene has CDR1 MDHEN and CDR2 SYDVKM. Trimming cost V 2 bases and J 5 bases; bases outside gene matches: 4. DNA for the CDR3: TGTGCCAGCAGTTTAGGTAGCGGGAGTCACAATGAGCAGTTCTTC. Translating gives CASSLGSGSHNEQFF.

This chain joins TRBV25-1 and TRBJ1-1, with D unresolved. Germline V gene lookup returns CDR1 MGHDK and CDR2 SYGVNS. The V and J ends lost 4 bases and 0 bases respectively, with 9 bases between them. The CDR3 is 14 amino acids. In nucleotides, the CDR3 is TGTGCCAGCAGTGGCTACCATCTGAACACTGAAGCTTTCTTT. Encoded protein: CASSGYHLNTEAFF.

The chain combines TRBV7-9 with TRBJ2-1, with D hard to call. This CDR3 is 16 amino acids long. Germline assignment: CDR1 SEHNR and CDR2 FQNEAQ (reference sequence). The V and J ends lost 5 bases and 7 bases respectively, with 21 bases between them. The CDR3, as DNA: TGTGCCAGCAGCACAAGTGGAAGCGTGACACGTAATGAGCAGTTCTTC. Translation gives CASSTSGSVTRNEQFF.

The gene calls are TRBV27 and TRBJ2-3; D is undetermined. In germline, CDR1 is MNHEY, CDR2 SMNVEV (reference sequence). The CDR3 runs to 13 residues. V gave up 6 bases and J gave up 1 base, with 8 bases separating them. This chain's CDR3 is CASRAGRTDTQYF. CDR3 bases: TGTGCCAGCAGGGCAGGCCGCACAGATACGCAGTATTTT.

The chain has TRBV5-1 and TRBJ2-7; 8 bases align to TRBD2. Germline V gene lookup returns CDR1 SGHRS and CDR2 YFSETQ. The CDR3 is 15 residues long. J was trimmed by 4 bases and V by 4 bases; bases with no gene match: 10. The CDR3 spells CASSPRGGREYEQYF. The CDR3 coding sequence is TGCGCCAGCAGCCCCCGGGGGGGGCGGGAGTACGAGCAGTACTTC. Looking up the rest from reference TRBV5-1 and TRBJ2-7 gives the full variable domain: KAGVTQTPRYLIKTRGQQVTLSCSPISGHRSVSWYQQTPGQGLQFLFEYFSETQRNKGNFPGRFSGRQFSNSRSEMNVSTLELGDSALYLCASSPRGGREYEQYFGPGTRLTVT.

J is TRBJ2-2 and V is TRBV4-1, with TRBD2 as a possible D gene (6 bases). Per the germline V gene, CDR1 is MGHRA and CDR2 is YSYEKL. The CDR3 extends over 18 amino acids. V lost 5 bases to trimming and J lost 2 bases, with 21 bases between them. The CDR3 here is CASSSEPPGGTNTGELFF. The CDR3 nucleotides are TGCGCCAGCAGCTCAGAACCCCCTGGGGGGACCAACACCGGGGAGCTGTTTTTT.

The V gene is TRBV11-3, the J gene TRBJ2-3, with 11 bases matching TRBD2. With V trimmed by 5 bases and J by 4 bases, 5 bases remained unmatched. The CDR3 length is 15 residues. Per the germline V gene, CDR1 is SGHNT and CDR2 is YENEEA. The CDR3 coding sequence is TGTGCCAGCAGCCTACTAGCGGGAGACGCAGATACGCAGTATTTT. It translates to CASSLLAGDADTQYF.

V is TRBV2 and J is TRBJ2-7; TRBD2 might be the D (5 bases). Between the trimmed V and J ends, which lost 6 bases and 2 bases, there was a span of 14 bases. The CDR3 contains 14 residues. Per germline, CDR1 SNHLY and CDR2 FYNNEI. CDR3 sequence (DNA): TGTGCCAGCAGACCGGACTTATCAGCCTACGAGCAGTACTTC. This gives the protein CASRPDLSAYEQYF.

Notes on this clone: Other DNA sequences from this sample encode an identical CDR3 as well. J is TRBJ2-7 and V is TRBV18; D is unresolved. Trimming pared 3 bases from V and 0 bases from J, leaving 6 bases between. This CDR3 region has 13 residues. Germline CDR1 reads KGHSH; CDR2 reads LQKENI. CDR3 DNA sequence: TGTGCCAGCTCACCGAGGAGCTCCTACGAGCAGTACTTC. This sequence encodes CASSPRSSYEQYF.

This sequence joins TRBV19 and TRBJ1-5; TRBD1 aligns across 8 bases. CDR1 and CDR2 (germline): LNHDA, SQIVND (reference sequence). V lost 4 bases, J lost 4 bases, and 9 bases stayed unmatched. This CDR3 has 16 residues. CDR3 in amino acids: CASSTGGPARNQPQHF. The CDR3 DNA reads as TGTGCCAGTAGTACAGGGGGCCCAGCCCGTAATCAGCCCCAGCATTTT.

The V call is TRBV11-2, the J call TRBJ2-7; D tentatively reads TRBD1 or TRBD2 (5 bases each). The CDR3 consists of 14 residues. Germline lookup yields CDR1 SGHAT and CDR2 FQNNGV. V gave up 10 bases and J gave up 5 bases, with 21 bases separating them. The CDR3, as DNA: TGTGCCACATCTAATGGGGGAAGGGCCGACGAGCAGTACTTC. As protein: CATSNGGRADEQYF.

The chain carries TRBV19 and TRBJ1-3; D is possibly TRBD1 (6 bases). The CDR3 is made up of 15 amino acids. Germline assignment: CDR1 LNHDA and CDR2 SQIVND (reference sequence). V dropped 4 bases and J dropped 2 bases, with 12 bases sitting between them. DNA for the CDR3: TGTGCCAGTAGTACGCCCGGACAGCCTGGAAACACCATATATTTT. Its translation: CASSTPGQPGNTIYF.

V usage is TRBV15 and J usage is TRBJ2-5; 11 nucleotides align to TRBD2. Per germline, CDR1 LNHNV and CDR2 YYDKDF (reference sequence). V lost 3 bases, J lost 4 bases, and 16 bases stayed unmatched. This CDR3 spans 19 amino acids. CDR3 residues: CATSRAAVSSGRSGETQYF. The DNA of the CDR3 is TGTGCCACCAGCAGGGCGGCGGTTTCTAGCGGGAGGTCAGGAGAGACCCAGTACTTC.

About this clone: The same CDR3 is also encoded by other DNA sequences in this sample. V gene TRBV5-6 combines with J gene TRBJ2-7, with TRBD1 matching over 7 bases. The CDR3 has 13 residues. V lost 2 bases, J lost 2 bases, and 1 base stayed unmatched. CDR1 SGHDT and CDR2 YYEEEE come from the germline V gene. CDR3 bases: TGTGCCAGCAGCTTTGGGACAGCCTACGAGCAGTACTTC. The encoded protein is CASSFGTAYEQYF.

A single count supports this clone. The rearrangement joins TRBV18 to TRBJ2-1, with D unresolved. In germline, CDR1 is KGHSH, CDR2 LQKENI. The CDR3 totals 15 residues. Trimming took off 1 base at V and 4 bases at J, with 11 bases between the two ends. CDR3 bases: TGTGCCAGCTCACCACGCGGCAGCGAGTACAATGAGCAGTTCTTC. Translation: CASSPRGSEYNEQFF.

A single count supports this clone. The chain carries TRBV6-6 and TRBJ1-2; D might be TRBD1 (5 bases). Germline V gene sequence: CDR1 MNHNY, CDR2 SVGAGI (reference sequence). Trimming removed 0 bases from V and 1 base from J, with 9 bases in between. CDR3 length: 15 residues. In DNA, the CDR3 is TGTGCCAGCAGTTACTCGAGGGGCGGTAACTATGGCTACACCTTC. Its protein product is CASSYSRGGNYGYTF.

The rearrangement links TRBV11-2 to TRBJ2-4, with a possible D match to TRBD2 (6 bases). Deletions cut 3 bases from V and 2 bases from J, with 14 bases between. CDR1 is SGHAT and CDR2 is FQNNGV in the germline V gene. The CDR3 has 16 residues. CDR3 nucleotide sequence: TGTGCCAGCAGCTTGGGACTTTTGGGAACCAAAAACATTCAGTACTTC. This encodes CASSLGLLGTKNIQYF.